Listed here is a single TCR beta chain. CDR1 and CDR2 from the germline V gene are ENHRY and SYGVKD. This CDR3 has 11 amino acids. Trimming took off 4 bases at V and 8 bases at J, with 6 bases between the two ends. The data belong to a study of shared clonotypes between healthy human individuals. The repertoire was sequenced with immunoSEQ multiplex PCR; TCRdb's copy has only in-frame clones and lacks some. There are 450,000 to 600,000 clones in the sample; 79% occur only once, and roughly 13% lies in the top ten. The sample taken for sequencing was PBMCs. The chain combines TRBV10-3 with TRBJ1-3; no clear D. The TCR comes from a woman aged 35 to 49 in good health. Some clones in this sample may be carry-over from other donors' samples. The CDR3 loop reads CAISGADTIYF. DNA of the CDR3: TGTGCCATCAGTGGGGCTGACACCATATATTTT.